This T cell receptor beta chain is drawn from a study of CDR3 diversity in severe acne. Trimming shortened V by 3 bases and J by 4 bases, and 4 bases separated the two germline ends. This CDR3 is 12 amino acids long. Germline-derived CDR1 and CDR2 are SNHLY and FYNNEI. TCRdb redid the calling of the PCR reads with MiXCR, one entry per CDR3 protein. The sample has 79,000 or so distinct CDR3 sequences; approximately 49% are singletons. The J gene is TRBJ1-5, the V gene TRBV2, with unresolved D. Material: blood. The receptor's source is a male donor with severe acne vulgaris. The CDR3 DNA reads TGTGCCAGCAGTGATTGGAATCAGCCCCAGCATTTT. Its translation is CASSDWNQPQHF.